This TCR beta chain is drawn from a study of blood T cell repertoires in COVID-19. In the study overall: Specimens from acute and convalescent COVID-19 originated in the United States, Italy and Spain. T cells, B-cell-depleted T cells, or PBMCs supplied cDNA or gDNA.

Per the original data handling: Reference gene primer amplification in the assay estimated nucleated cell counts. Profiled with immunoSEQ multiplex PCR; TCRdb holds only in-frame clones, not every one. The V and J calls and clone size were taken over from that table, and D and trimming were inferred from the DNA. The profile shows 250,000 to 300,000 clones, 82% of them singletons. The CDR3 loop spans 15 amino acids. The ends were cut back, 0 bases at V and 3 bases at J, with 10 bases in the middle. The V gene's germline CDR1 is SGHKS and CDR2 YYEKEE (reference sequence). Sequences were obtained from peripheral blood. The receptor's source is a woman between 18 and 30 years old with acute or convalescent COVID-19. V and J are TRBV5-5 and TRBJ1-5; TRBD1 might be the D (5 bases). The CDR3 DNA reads TGTGCCAGCAGCTTGGGGGGCTCGCCCAATCAGCCCCAGCATTTT. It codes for CASSLGGSPNQPQHF.